A selection of T cell receptor beta chains follows, all from one sample in a study of vaccination effects on CD4 cells after COVID-19. Their recognized antigens are unknown. The protocol was immunoSEQ multiplex PCR, while the TCRdb copy is restricted to in-frame clones and leaves out a portion. The sample has about 45,000 clones; roughly four fifths are singletons. The starting material was CD4+ T cells from PBMCs cultured with a peptide pool, obtained before COVID-19 vaccination. The receptors were gathered from a human donor who had a prior SARS-CoV-2 infection. Each CDR3 is given without its conserved first and last residue.

j_gene | v_gene | len | CDR3aa
TRBJ1-2 | TRBV27 | 13 | ASRTTSGTRDGYT
TRBJ1-6 | TRBV7-9 | 10 | ASSFPNSPLH
TRBJ1-1 | TRBV27 | 13 | ASSLLPRVGTEAF
TRBJ2-2 | TRBV7-2 | 14 | ASSLGRRRLGGELF
TRBJ1-6 | TRBV2 | 12 | AIGQVESNSPLH
TRBJ2-1 | TRBV5-6 | 14 | ASSLPSGSGYNEQF
TRBJ2-3 | TRBV5-1 | 13 | ASSVSGNGADTQY
TRBJ1-4 | TRBV28 | 17 | ASSSPYSGFNRGWEELF
TRBJ2-5 | TRBV5-1 | 18 | ASSLGLAGRLSARQETQY
TRBJ1-1 | TRBV9 | 12 | ASSVVSGYTEAF
TRBJ2-2 | TRBV5-1 | 13 | ASSLASSNTGELF
TRBJ1-2 | TRBV28 | 12 | ASTGDRRLWGYT
TRBJ2-1 | TRBV4-3 | 12 | ASSQEGRYNEQF
TRBJ1-2 | TRBV5-6 | 16 | ASSISGTGSGADYGYT
TRBJ2-7 | TRBV11-3 | 13 | ASSPRQGSAYEQY
TRBJ2-3 | TRBV9 | 11 | ASSVVPTLAQY
TRBJ2-3 | TRBV18 | 12 | ASSGDRSTDTQY
TRBJ2-7 | TRBV6-5 | 12 | ASRRDARSYEQY
TRBJ2-5 | TRBV7-2 | 12 | ASSLAVTEETQY
TRBJ1-1 | TRBV6-6 | 14 | ASSYSYRVANTEAF
TRBJ2-6 | TRBV2 | 13 | ASSSVNTGANVLT
TRBJ2-2 | TRBV2 | 11 | ASEGRGTRELF
TRBJ2-7 | TRBV5-5 | 12 | ASSRTGHSGEQY
TRBJ1-1 | TRBV5-1 | 11 | ASSLAGNTEAF
TRBJ1-2 | TRBV5-5 | 12 | ASSNSAAHYGYT
TRBJ2-1 | TRBV15 | 13 | ATSRGRGGHNEQF
TRBJ2-1 | TRBV5-1 | 15 | ASSSRRTTIPDNEQF
TRBJ1-1 | TRBV6-1 | 13 | ASSEPGGGPTEAF
TRBJ2-1 | TRBV19 | 12 | ASRSGSTYNEQF
TRBJ2-3 | TRBV5-1 | 11 | ASQTSGIDTQY
TRBJ1-1 | TRBV19 | 11 | ASSQGENTEAF
TRBJ1-1 | TRBV30 | 14 | AWGRDTGGMNTEAF
TRBJ1-6 | TRBV7-2 | 11 | ASSLQGDSPLH
TRBJ2-3 | TRBV1 | 17 | TSSQDQWEGRRMADTQY
TRBJ1-2 | TRBV15 | 12 | ATSSGATNYGYT
TRBJ1-2 | TRBV19 | 11 | ASVRGANYGYT
TRBJ1-5 | TRBV19 | 11 | ASSSSRGQPQH
TRBJ2-3 | TRBV24-1 | 12 | ATSDVTATDTQY
TRBJ2-2 | TRBV6-2/TRBV6-3 | 12 | ASSNRLNTGELF
TRBJ2-1 | TRBV5-1 | 13 | ASRKAELSYNEQF
TRBJ1-4 | TRBV5-1 | 13 | ASSSQGATNEKLF
TRBJ1-2 | TRBV19 | 10 | ASSPQGRGYT
TRBJ2-7 | TRBV5-1 | 13 | ASSLSGTLGGEQY
TRBJ1-4 | TRBV11-3 | 11 | ASSLRTVEKLF
TRBJ2-7 | TRBV5-4 | 12 | ASSSLATPREQY
TRBJ2-3 | TRBV7-3 | 13 | ASSFSGGASDTQY
TRBJ2-7 | TRBV29-1 | 11 | SVTGTDSYEQY
TRBJ1-1 | TRBV19 | 11 | ASSNHEYTEAF
TRBJ2-4 | TRBV5-4 | 11 | ASSLNREDIQY
TRBJ1-2 | TRBV19 | 12 | ASSPPGALGGYT
TRBJ2-1 | TRBV9 | 12 | ASSQEKRIGEQF
TRBJ1-6 | TRBV5-1 | 12 | ASSLRGRNSPLH
TRBJ2-5 | TRBV3-1/TRBV3-2 | 14 | ASSQGTPALAETQY
TRBJ1-1 | TRBV7-9 | 12 | ASSRRGEDTEAF
TRBJ2-1 | TRBV21-1 | 14 | ASSAPPGTPYNEQF
TRBJ1-5 | TRBV7-9 | 10 | ASSLGSGPQH
TRBJ1-4 | TRBV5-1 | 12 | ASSLNRGLEKLF